This is a list of T cell receptor beta chains from one sample in a study of cytomegalovirus exposure and HLA in healthy donors. Measured with immunoSEQ multiplex PCR; TCRdb has only the in-frame clones, and not every one. The sample carries 100,000 to 150,000 clones, 60% to 85% recorded once. The source material was PBMCs. The receptors shown here come from a man aged 45-65 years in good health and CMV-seropositive. CDR3s include the opening cysteine and the closing phenylalanine or tryptophan. A D gene is named only where the DNA matches it firmly. Where a row states a size, it is once, few, many or the class of an expanded clone; other rows omit it.

J | V | size | D | DNA | CDR3
TRBJ1-5 | TRBV30 | few | - | TGTGCCTGGAACACAGGGATTTCGAATCAGCCCCAGCATTTT | CAWNTGISNQPQHF
TRBJ2-7 | TRBV5-1 | - | - | TGCGCCAGCAGACCCGATGCTGTTTCCTACGAGCAGTACTTC | CASRPDAVSYEQYF
TRBJ2-1 | TRBV30 | - | TRBD1 | TGTGCCTGGGAGCCGGGACAGGGGCCTAATAAGCAGTTCTTC | CAWEPGQGPNKQFF
TRBJ1-1 | TRBV18 | - | - | TGTGCCAGCTCGCCCAGTAATGCGGGCACTGAAGCTTTCTTT | CASSPSNAGTEAFF
TRBJ2-5 | TRBV14 | - | TRBD2 | TGTGCCAGCAGCCAAGACTTCTCTAGCGGGAGAGAGACCCAGTACTTC | CASSQDFSSGRETQYF
TRBJ1-2 | TRBV2 | - | - | TGTGCCAGCAGTGGAGGGTTAGATGGCTACACCTTC | CASSGGLDGYTF
TRBJ1-2 | TRBV30 | - | - | TGTGCCTGGAGTGTACAACAGTCCTATGGCTACACCTTC | CAWSVQQSYGYTF
TRBJ2-2 | TRBV5-1 | once | - | TGCGCCAGCAGCTCCGGACAGATGAGGACCGGGGAGCTGTTTTTT | CASSSGQMRTGELFF
TRBJ2-1 | TRBV5-5 | - | - | TGTGCCAGCAGCCTAGACTCATCCTACAATGAGCAGTTCTTC | CASSLDSSYNEQFF
TRBJ2-7 | TRBV25-1 | - | TRBD1 | TGTGCCAGCAGGGGACAGCACTACTCCTACGAGCAGTACTTC | CASRGQHYSYEQYF
TRBJ2-1 | TRBV6-6 | few | TRBD2 | TGTGCCAGCAGTTTAGCGGGGGACTCCTACAATGAGCAGTTCTTC | CASSLAGDSYNEQFF